Here is one T cell receptor beta chain with its context. The data belong to a study of CD4 T cells in relation to SARS-CoV-2 and coronaviruses. Germline CDR1 is SGHAT and CDR2 is FQDESV (reference sequence). CDR3 length: 14 residues. The trim removed 8 bases at V and 4 bases at J, leaving 11 bases unmatched. The unexposed donors gave CD4+ T cells in about 2010-2019, prior to COVID-19. The table came from immunoSEQ multiplex PCR; TCRdb's copy has only in-frame clones and leaves some out. In the table there are 65,000 or so clones, about 95% of which are singletons. Sample: naive CD4+ T cells from PBMCs. The subset is: naive CD4+ T cells isolated by negative enrichment. The chain uses TRBV11-1 and TRBJ2-7; 7 bases align to TRBD1. This clonotype originated in a human donor in good health. The chain's CDR3 is CASADREFSYEQYF. In DNA form, the CDR3 reads TGTGCCAGCGCTGACAGGGAGTTTTCGTACGAGCAGTACTTC.